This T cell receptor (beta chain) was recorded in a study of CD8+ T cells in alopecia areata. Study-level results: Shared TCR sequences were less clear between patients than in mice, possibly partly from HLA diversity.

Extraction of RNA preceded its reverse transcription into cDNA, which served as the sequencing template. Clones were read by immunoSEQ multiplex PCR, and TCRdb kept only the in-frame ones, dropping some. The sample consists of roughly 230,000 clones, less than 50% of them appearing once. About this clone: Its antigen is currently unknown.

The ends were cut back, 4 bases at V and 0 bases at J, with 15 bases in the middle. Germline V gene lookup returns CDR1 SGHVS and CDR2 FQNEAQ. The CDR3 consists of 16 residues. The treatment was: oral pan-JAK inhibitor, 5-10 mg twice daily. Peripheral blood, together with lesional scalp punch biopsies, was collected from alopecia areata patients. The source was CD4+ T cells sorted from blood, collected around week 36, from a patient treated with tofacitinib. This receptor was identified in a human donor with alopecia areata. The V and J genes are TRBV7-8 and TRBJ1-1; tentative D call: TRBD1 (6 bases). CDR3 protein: CASSSRGPIMNTEAFF. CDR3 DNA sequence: TGTGCCAGCAGCTCCAGGGGCCCAATAATGAACACTGAAGCTTTCTTT.